Each of the 16 T cell receptor beta chains below was sequenced from the same sample in a study of blood T cell repertoires in COVID-19. Sequenced by immunoSEQ multiplex PCR; TCRdb stores in-frame clones only, minus some. The table shows some 130,000 clones, with about 78% occurring only once. Material for sequencing was peripheral blood. Every receptor here comes from a man aged 60-69 years who had recovered from COVID-19.

The J gene is TRBJ1-2, the V gene TRBV4-2; 7 bases are shared with TRBD1. V gave up 0 bases and J gave up 7 bases; unmatched junction bases: 11. The CDR3 loop spans 16 amino acids. Germline assignment: CDR1 LGHNA and CDR2 YNFKEQ. In DNA form, the CDR3 reads TGTGCCAGCAGCCAAGATGGGGGACGGACAGGCGGTGGCTACACCTTC. Protein: CASSQDGGRTGGGYTF.

This chain joins TRBV5-1 and TRBJ1-1; maybe TRBD1 (5 bases). Germline loops: CDR1 SGHRS, CDR2 YFSETQ. V lost 3 bases to trimming and J lost 0 bases, with 9 bases between them. The CDR3 extends over 14 amino acids. CDR3 region: CASSSQGVNTEAFF. The DNA for the CDR3 is TGCGCCAGCAGCTCTCAGGGTGTGAACACTGAAGCTTTCTTT. The complete variable domain, with remaining parts taken from reference TRBV5-1 and TRBJ1-1, reads KAGVTQTPRYLIKTRGQQVTLSCSPISGHRSVSWYQQTPGQGLQFLFEYFSETQRNKGNFPGRFSGRQFSNSRSEMNVSTLELGDSALYLCASSSQGVNTEAFFGQGTRLTVV.

This clone was counted a single time. The chain is built from TRBV19 and TRBJ2-1; tentative D call: TRBD2 (5 bases). With 2 bases removed from V and 0 bases from J, the gap between germline ends came to 8 bases. CDR1 LNHDA and CDR2 SQIVND come from the germline V gene (reference sequence). This CDR3 contains 15 residues. CDR3 residues: CASSILANSYNEQFF. The CDR3, as DNA: TGTGCCAGTAGTATACTAGCCAACTCCTACAATGAGCAGTTCTTC. The full variable domain, rest sourced from reference TRBV19 and TRBJ2-1, is DGGITQSPKYLFRKEGQNVTLSCEQNLNHDAMYWYRQDPGQGLRLIYYSQIVNDFQKGDIAEGYSVSREKKESFPLTVTSAQKNPTAFYLCASSILANSYNEQFFGPGTRLTVL.

Only one count was recorded for this clone. The chain combines TRBV29-1 with TRBJ2-5; a possible D gene is TRBD1 (6 bases). Germline CDR1 is SQVTM and CDR2 is ANQGSEA. The CDR3 covers 13 residues. Trimming stripped 7 bases from V and 5 bases from J, with 17 bases between. CDR3 sequence reads: CSAVTGYRETQYF. In nucleotides, the CDR3 is TGCAGCGCTGTGACAGGTTATAGGGAGACCCAGTACTTC. The full variable domain, with the rest looked up from reference TRBV29-1 and TRBJ2-5, is SAVISQKPSRDICQRGTSLTIQCQVDSQVTMMFWYRQQPGQSLTLIATANQGSEATYESGFVIDKFPISRPNLTFSTLTVSNMSPEDSSIYLCSAVTGYRETQYFGPGTRLLVL.

The chain combines TRBV5-1 with TRBJ2-2, with 9 bases aligning to TRBD1. The CDR3 consists of 16 residues. Per germline, CDR1 SGHRS and CDR2 YFSETQ. V lost 4 bases and J lost 4; bases outside the gene matches: 8. CDR3 amino acids: CASSDPDRGVTGELFF. In nucleotides, the CDR3 is TGCGCCAGCAGCGATCCGGACAGGGGTGTCACCGGGGAGCTGTTTTTT.

The chain combines TRBV16 with TRBJ2-5; tentative D call: TRBD1 (6 bases). The V gene lost 0 bases and the J gene lost 1 base, with 9 bases spanning the gap. The CDR3 contains 15 residues. CDR1 KGHSY and CDR2 FQNENV come from the germline V gene. The CDR3 protein is CASSQSRGTQETQYF. In DNA, the CDR3 is TGTGCCAGCAGCCAATCGAGGGGGACCCAAGAGACCCAGTACTTC.

The genes are TRBV30 and TRBJ1-5; no clear D gene. Trimming took off 2 bases at V and 1 base at J, with 6 bases between the two ends. CDR3 size: 13 residues. Germline CDR1 is GTSNPN and CDR2 is SVGIG (reference sequence). The CDR3 region is CAWSSGSNQPQHF. The CDR3, as DNA: TGTGCCTGGAGTAGCGGGAGCAATCAGCCCCAGCATTTT.

This sequence joins TRBV11-3 and TRBJ1-2; TRBD1 matches at 8 bases. Germline V gene lookup returns CDR1 SGHNT and CDR2 YENEEA. J was trimmed by 13 bases and V by 3 bases; bases with no gene match: 10. The CDR3 runs 13 residues. CDR3 sequence reads: CASSLSLDRDPTF. The CDR3 nucleotides read TGTGCCAGCAGCTTGTCGCTGGACAGGGATCCCACCTTC.

The chain employs TRBV18 and TRBJ1-1, with TRBD1 identical over 7 bases. Unmatched junction bases numbered 5, after V lost 8 bases and J lost 2 bases. This CDR3 spans 13 amino acids. Germline V CDR1 and CDR2: KGHSH, LQKENI. The CDR3, as DNA: TGTGCCAGCGCCGGACAGGCAAACACTGAAGCTTTCTTT. Protein product: CASAGQANTEAFF.

The V and J genes are TRBV30 and TRBJ1-1; tentative D call: TRBD1 (6 bases). Trimming stripped 0 bases from V and 2 bases from J, with 19 bases between. Germline lookup yields CDR1 GTSNPN and CDR2 SVGIG (reference sequence). CDR3 length: 17 residues. CDR3: CAWSVPGGLKINTEAFF. DNA for the CDR3: TGTGCCTGGAGTGTGCCCGGGGGGCTGAAGATTAACACTGAAGCTTTCTTT.

The chain couples TRBV7-9 to TRBJ2-6; D possibly corresponds to TRBD1 (6 bases). Germline CDR1 reads SEHNR; CDR2 reads FQNEAQ (reference sequence). The CDR3 extends over 17 amino acids. V was trimmed by 3 bases and J by 1 base, leaving 13 bases between them. CDR3 sequence reads: CASSLTGLASGANVLTF. Written as DNA, the CDR3 is TGTGCCAGCAGCTTGACAGGACTTGCTTCTGGGGCCAACGTCCTGACTTTC. The full variable domain, with the rest looked up from reference TRBV7-9 and TRBJ2-6, is DTGVSQNPRHKITKRGQNVTFRCDPISEHNRLYWYRQTLGQGPEFLTYFQNEAQLEKSRLLSDRFSAERPKGSFSTLEIQRTEQGDSAMYLCASSLTGLASGANVLTFGAGSRLTVL.

The chain has TRBV18 and TRBJ2-5; D gene unclear. V gave up 3 bases and J gave up 3 bases, with 14 bases separating them. The CDR3 has 15 residues. CDR1 is KGHSH and CDR2 is LQKENI in the germline V gene. The CDR3 bases are TGTGCCAGCTCACCGTTTCAGGATCCCGAAGAGACCCAGTACTTC. Its translation: CASSPFQDPEETQYF.

This sequence joins TRBV29-1 and TRBJ1-1, with D possibly matching TRBD1 (6 bases). Germline CDR1 is SQVTM and CDR2 is ANQGSEA. This CDR3 has 13 amino acids. Trimming pared 4 bases from V and 0 bases from J, leaving 9 bases between. The CDR3 loop reads CSVADRLNTEAFF. CDR3 bases: TGCAGCGTTGCAGACAGGTTGAACACTGAAGCTTTCTTT.

This chain joins TRBV7-2 and TRBJ2-7; TRBD2 agrees at 9 bases. This CDR3 comprises 17 residues. Germline V gene lookup returns CDR1 SGHTA and CDR2 FQGNSA. V dropped 0 bases and J dropped 0; count of bases not matched to a gene: 6. The CDR3 loop reads CASSLAPGSGGSYEQYF. The DNA for the CDR3 is TGTGCCAGCAGCTTAGCGCCAGGTAGCGGGGGCTCCTACGAGCAGTACTTC.

This clone occurred a few times. This rearrangement joins TRBV5-6 to TRBJ1-6, with TRBD1 as a possible D gene (5 bases). The CDR3 length is 17 residues. Trimming removed 1 base at V and 4 bases at J, with 15 bases between. Germline values: CDR1 SGHDT, CDR2 YYEEEE. Here the CDR3 reads CASSLFRTGQYNSPLHF. CDR3 DNA sequence: TGTGCCAGCAGCTTGTTCCGTACAGGTCAATATAATTCACCCCTCCACTTT.

J is TRBJ2-1 and V is TRBV9, with 7 bases aligning to TRBD2. V was clipped by 4 bases and J by 7 bases; unmatched bases: 8. This CDR3 contains 14 residues. Germline CDR1 is SGDLS and CDR2 is YYNGEE. For the CDR3, the DNA is TGTGCCAGCAGCCCCCGGCGACTAGCTAATGAGCAGTTCTTC. It specifies CASSPRRLANEQFF.